This T cell receptor beta chain was sequenced for a study of long-term antiretroviral therapy in people with HIV. General study results and limits: Adherence to ART, viral resistance and therapy changes lacked any data. Upon ART, diversity increased but remained lower than transplant donor controls. The repertoire was dominated at all time points by clones expanded before ART.

A word on this clone: Its cognate antigen is unknown.

Looked up from germline, CDR1 is MNHEY and CDR2 is SMNVEV (reference sequence). The CDR3 spans 14 residues. Trimming stripped 6 bases from V and 8 bases from J, with 17 bases between. The authors ran the immunoSEQ assay, v3.0, at survey level. Only in-frame clones appear in the TCRdb table, and some are missing; sequencing was by immunoSEQ multiplex PCR. Of tens of thousands of clones listed, about 80% are singletons. The study drew at least one pre-ART and at least two post-ART PBMC samples from every donor. The TCR originated in a man aged 30-40 years with HIV. This chain links TRBV27 with TRBJ2-1; no definite D call. The sequencing used unsorted PBMCs, collected 0.7 years before starting antiretroviral therapy. CDR3 region: CASRPSPLGYEQFF. CDR3 bases: TGTGCCAGCAGGCCGTCCCCCCTAGGGTATGAGCAGTTCTTC.